The clone carrying this T cell receptor beta chain has only one observation. The antigen is undetermined. This entry comes from a study of cytomegalovirus exposure and HLA in healthy donors. General study results and limits: Per a later analysis, HLA-associated TCR beta chains showed more clonal expansion than other, equally common TCR beta chains. Reports described diagnosis of cytomegalovirus status by the classifier as highly specific and sensitive.

Amplification used 60 Vbeta primers and 13 Jbeta primers. In the original processing: Per a later analysis, the number of unique TCR beta chains was some 75 million, of which about 11 million were shared. Sequenced by immunoSEQ multiplex PCR; TCRdb stores in-frame clones only, minus some. For V, J and clone size, that table is used; D and trimming come from the DNA. The sample yields 150,000 to 200,000 clones, about 88% seen once. Germline V gene lookup returns CDR1 MNHNY and CDR2 SVGAGI (reference sequence). V lost 5 bases and J lost 1; bases outside the gene matches: 2. CDR3 length: 14 residues. This TCR was recovered from a man aged 18 to 29 in good health and CMV-seropositive. The sequenced material came from PBMCs. The chain has TRBV6-6 and TRBJ1-5; 7 bases align to TRBD1. CDR3 coding DNA: TGTGCCAGCAGTCCACAGGGGAGCAATCAGCCCCAGCATTTT. It is translated as CASSPQGSNQPQHF.